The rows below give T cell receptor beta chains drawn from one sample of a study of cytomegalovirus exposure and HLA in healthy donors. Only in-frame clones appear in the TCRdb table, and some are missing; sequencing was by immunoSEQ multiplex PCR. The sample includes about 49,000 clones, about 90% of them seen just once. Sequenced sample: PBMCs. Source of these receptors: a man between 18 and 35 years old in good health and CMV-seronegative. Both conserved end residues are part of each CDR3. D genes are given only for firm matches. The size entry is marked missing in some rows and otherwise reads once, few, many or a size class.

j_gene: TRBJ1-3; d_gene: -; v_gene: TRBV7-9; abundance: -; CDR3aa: CASSLFPLGSSGNTIYF; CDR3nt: TGTGCCAGCAGCTTATTCCCCCTGGGCAGCTCTGGAAACACCATATATTTT
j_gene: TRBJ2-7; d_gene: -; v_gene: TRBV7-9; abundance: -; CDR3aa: CASSLGAGAYEQYF; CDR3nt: TGTGCCAGCAGCTTAGGGGCAGGGGCCTACGAGCAGTACTTC
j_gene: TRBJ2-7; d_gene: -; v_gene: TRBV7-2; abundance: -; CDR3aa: CASSFQLGPTYEQYF; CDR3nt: TGTGCCAGCAGCTTCCAGCTGGGCCCTACCTACGAGCAGTACTTC
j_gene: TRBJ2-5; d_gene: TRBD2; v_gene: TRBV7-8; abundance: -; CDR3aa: CASSAPTSGTIWETQYF; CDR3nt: TGTGCCAGCAGCGCGCCTACTAGTGGGACTATATGGGAGACCCAGTACTTC
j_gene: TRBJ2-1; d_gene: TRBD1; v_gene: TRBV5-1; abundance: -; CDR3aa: CASRKQGAVMDEQFF; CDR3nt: TGCGCCAGCCGGAAACAGGGGGCGGTGATGGATGAGCAGTTCTTC
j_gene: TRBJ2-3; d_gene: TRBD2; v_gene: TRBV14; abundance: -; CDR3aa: CASSLGLATDTQYF; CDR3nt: TGTGCCAGCAGCCTCGGACTAGCGACAGATACGCAGTATTTT
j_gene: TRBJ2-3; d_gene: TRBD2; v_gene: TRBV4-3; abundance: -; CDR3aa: CASSPDGLAGNTDTQYF; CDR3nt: TGCGCCAGCAGCCCCGACGGGCTAGCGGGAAACACAGATACGCAGTATTTT
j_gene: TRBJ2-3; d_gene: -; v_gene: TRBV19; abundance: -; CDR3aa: CASSILAGARTDTQYF; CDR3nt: TGTGCCAGTAGTATCCTCGCGGGGGCGCGGACAGATACGCAGTATTTT
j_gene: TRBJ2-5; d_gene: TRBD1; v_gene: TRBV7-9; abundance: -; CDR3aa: CASSFTGQGQETQYF; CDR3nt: TGTGCCAGCAGCTTCACGGGACAGGGGCAAGAGACCCAGTACTTC
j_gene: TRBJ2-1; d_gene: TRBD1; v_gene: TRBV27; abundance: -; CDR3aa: CATAYRGHSYNEQFF; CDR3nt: TGTGCCACCGCCTACAGGGGTCACTCCTACAATGAGCAGTTCTTC
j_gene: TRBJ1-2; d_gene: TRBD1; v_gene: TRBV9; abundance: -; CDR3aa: CASSQNPGQDDYGYTF; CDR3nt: TGTGCCAGCAGCCAGAACCCGGGACAGGACGACTATGGCTACACCTTC
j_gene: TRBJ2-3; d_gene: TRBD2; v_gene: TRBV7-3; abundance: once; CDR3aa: CASSTRGAGGHTDTQYF; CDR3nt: TGTGCCAGCAGCACGAGGGGGGCGGGAGGCCACACAGATACGCAGTATTTT
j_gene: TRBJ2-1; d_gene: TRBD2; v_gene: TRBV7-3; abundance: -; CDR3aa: CASSQVLAGYNEQFF; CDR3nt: TGTGCCAGCAGCCAGGTCCTAGCGGGGTACAATGAGCAGTTCTTC
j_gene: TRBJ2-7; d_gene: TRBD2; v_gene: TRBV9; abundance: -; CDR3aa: CASSPSGGLAYEQYF; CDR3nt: TGTGCCAGCAGCCCTAGTGGGGGACTAGCGTACGAGCAGTACTTC
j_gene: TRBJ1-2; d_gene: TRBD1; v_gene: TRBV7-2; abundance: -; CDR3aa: CASSRDRAGYGYTF; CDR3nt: TGTGCCAGCAGCAGAGACAGGGCGGGCTATGGCTACACCTTC
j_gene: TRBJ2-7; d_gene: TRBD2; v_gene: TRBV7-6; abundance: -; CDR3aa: CASSPRLAGGRLTSEQYF; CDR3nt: TGTGCCAGCAGCCCTAGACTAGCGGGAGGACGTTTGACCTCCGAGCAGTACTTC
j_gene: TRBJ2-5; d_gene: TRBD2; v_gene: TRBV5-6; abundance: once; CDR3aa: CASSFGGVLGEIKETQYF; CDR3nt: TGTGCCAGCAGCTTCGGGGGGGTCTTGGGCGAGATAAAAGAGACCCAGTACTTC
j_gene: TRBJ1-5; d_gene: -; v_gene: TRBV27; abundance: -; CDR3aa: CASSFGRYSNQPQHF; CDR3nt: TGTGCCAGCAGTTTCGGGAGATATAGCAATCAGCCCCAGCATTTT
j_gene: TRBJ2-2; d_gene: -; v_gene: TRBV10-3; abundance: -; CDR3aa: CAISDPGARAGELFF; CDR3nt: TGTGCCATCAGTGACCCGGGAGCTAGGGCCGGGGAGCTGTTTTTT
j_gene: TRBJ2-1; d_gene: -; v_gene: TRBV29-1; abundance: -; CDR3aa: CSADSSSYNEQFF; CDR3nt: TGCAGCGCTGACTCTTCCTCCTACAATGAGCAGTTCTTC
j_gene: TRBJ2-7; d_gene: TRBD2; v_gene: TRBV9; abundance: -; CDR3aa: CASSPSGTSGDSYEQYF; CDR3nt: TGTGCCAGCAGCCCCTCCGGGACTAGCGGGGACTCCTACGAGCAGTACTTC
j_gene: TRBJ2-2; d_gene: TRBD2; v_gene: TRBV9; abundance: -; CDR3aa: CASSPGGGVGTGELFF; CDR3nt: TGTGCCAGCAGCCCGGGGGGGGGAGTGGGCACCGGGGAGCTGTTTTTT
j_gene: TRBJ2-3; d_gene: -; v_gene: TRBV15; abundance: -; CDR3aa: CATSRDRRVPDTQYF; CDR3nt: TGTGCCACCAGCAGAGATCGCAGGGTCCCAGATACGCAGTATTTT
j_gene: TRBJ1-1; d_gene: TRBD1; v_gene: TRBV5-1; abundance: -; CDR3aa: CASRRDRNEAFF; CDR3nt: TGCGCCAGCAGACGGGACAGAAATGAAGCTTTCTTT
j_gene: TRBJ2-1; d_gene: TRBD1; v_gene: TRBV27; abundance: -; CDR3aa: CASSLNTGERYNEQFF; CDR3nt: TGTGCCAGCAGTTTAAACACAGGGGAAAGGTACAATGAGCAGTTCTTC
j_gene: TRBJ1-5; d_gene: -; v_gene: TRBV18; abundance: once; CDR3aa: CASSPSFQVQPQHF; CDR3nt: TGTGCCAGCTCACCTTCCTTCCAGGTACAGCCCCAGCATTTT
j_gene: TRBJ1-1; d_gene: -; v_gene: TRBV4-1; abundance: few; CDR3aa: CASSRSGMDTEAFF; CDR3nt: TGCGCCAGCAGCCGATCAGGGATGGACACTGAAGCTTTCTTT
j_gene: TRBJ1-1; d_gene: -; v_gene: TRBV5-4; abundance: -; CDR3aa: CASTPRSGREMNTEAFF; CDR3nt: TGTGCCAGCACCCCGAGGTCCGGGAGGGAAATGAACACTGAAGCTTTCTTT
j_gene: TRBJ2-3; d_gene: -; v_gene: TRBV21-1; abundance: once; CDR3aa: CASTLGRYADTQYF; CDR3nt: TGTGCCAGCACCTTGGGCAGGTACGCAGATACGCAGTATTTT
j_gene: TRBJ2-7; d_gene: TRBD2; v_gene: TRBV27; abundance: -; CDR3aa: CASTQTSGSYEQYF; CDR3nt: TGTGCCAGCACCCAAACTAGCGGGAGTTACGAGCAGTACTTC